The 16 T cell receptor beta chains below come from one sample, sequenced in a study of siplizumab effects on memory and regulatory T cells. Here immunoSEQ multiplex PCR was the method, and the copy in TCRdb shows in-frame clones only, minus some. The data hold about 97,000 clones, with 92% observed a single time. Material: CD4+ T cells sorted from blood. These receptors were collected from a human donor in good health.

The rearrangement joins TRBV6-4 to TRBJ2-1, with 8 bases matching TRBD2. Germline values: CDR1 MRHNA, CDR2 SNTAGT. The CDR3 runs to 20 residues. V lost 8 bases to trimming and J lost 0 bases; unmatched junction nucleotides: 21. For the CDR3, the DNA is TGTGCCAGCGGACCACCAGCCCCCTGGCTAGCGGGTCACTCCTACAATGAGCAGTTCTTC. Protein sequence: CASGPPAPWLAGHSYNEQFF.

The chain has TRBV7-7 and TRBJ1-4, with D hard to call. Per germline, CDR1 SSHAT and CDR2 FNYEAQ (reference sequence). CDR3 length equals 14 residues. V was shortened by 2 bases and J by 7 bases, with 11 bases between the two germline ends. CDR3 bases: TGTGCCAGCAGCTTAAGGGCAGGTCTTGAAAAACTGTTTTTT. Protein product: CASSLRAGLEKLFF.

J is TRBJ2-5 and V is TRBV30; 7 nucleotides agree with TRBD1. Trimming cost V 3 bases and J 4 bases; bases outside gene matches: 8. The germline CDR1 and CDR2 sequences are GTSNPN and SVGIG (reference sequence). The CDR3 has 14 residues. The CDR3 region is CAWRKRGRRETQYF. In DNA, the CDR3 is TGTGCCTGGAGAAAAAGGGGGCGGCGAGAGACCCAGTACTTC.

This chain joins TRBV6-1 and TRBJ2-3; the match to TRBD1 covers 7 bases. This CDR3 has 13 residues. The germline CDR1 and CDR2 sequences are MNHNS and SASEGT. V shed 7 bases and J 8 bases; nucleotides not matched to a gene: 9. The CDR3 reads CASKGQAPRTQYF. The CDR3 nucleotides read TGTGCCAGCAAAGGACAGGCGCCGCGTACGCAGTATTTT.

The V call is TRBV6-5, the J call TRBJ1-2; the D is unclear. The length of the CDR3 is 12 residues. Germline CDR1 reads MNHEY; CDR2 reads SVGAGI. V was pared by 5 bases and J by 8 bases, with 12 bases between. CDR3 in DNA: TGTGCCAGCAGTGATATCTTTTGGGGCTACACCTTC. Amino acid sequence: CASSDIFWGYTF.

The genes are TRBV5-1 and TRBJ2-5; TRBD1 aligns across 11 bases. The better agreement between TRBJ2-7 and the DNA end casts doubt on the J call. Germline V gene sequence: CDR1 SGHRS, CDR2 YFSETQ. This CDR3 region has 15 residues. The CDR3 loop is CASSLRTGGAGEQYF. DNA of the CDR3: TGCGCCAGCAGCTTGCGGACAGGGGGCGCGGGCGAGCAGTACTTC.

The rearrangement links TRBV19 to TRBJ2-7; 10 bases match TRBD1. The germline V gene encodes CDR1 LNHDA and CDR2 SQIVND (reference sequence). The CDR3 contains 18 residues. Germline trimming cut 11 bases from V and 1 base from J; bases unmatched to any gene: 20. The CDR3 DNA follows: TGTGCCTCTTGGGCCCCAGGGACAGGGGTTCTCTTATCCTACGAGCAGTACTTC. Protein product: CASWAPGTGVLLSYEQYF.

This chain connects TRBV29-1 to TRBJ2-5; D gene uncertain. The ends were cut back, 8 bases at V and 4 bases at J, with 14 bases in the middle. The germline CDR1 and CDR2 sequences are SQVTM and ANQGSEA. The CDR3 is made up of 12 amino acids. The CDR3 bases are TGCAGCACCTACACGTTTGGAGAGACCCAGTACTTC. Amino acid sequence: CSTYTFGETQYF.

V usage is TRBV25-1 and J usage is TRBJ2-1; 7 positions match TRBD1. CDR1 and CDR2 from the germline V gene are MGHDK and SYGVNS. The CDR3 is made up of 14 amino acids. V was pared by 2 bases and J by 5 bases, with 3 bases of the junction left unmatched. Written as DNA, the CDR3 is TGTGCCAGCAGTGAACTCCAGGGGGACAATGAGCAGTTCTTC. This codes for CASSELQGDNEQFF.

The V and J genes are TRBV28 and TRBJ1-3, with 7 bases that match TRBD1. Trimming at V came to 5 bases and at J to 4 bases, leaving 8 bases not matched to a gene. The CDR3 covers 15 residues. CDR1 and CDR2 (germline): MDHEN, SYDVKM. The DNA of the CDR3 is TGTGCCAGCAGTCGGACAGGAGGAACGGGAAACACCATATATTTT. Residues: CASSRTGGTGNTIYF.

The chain uses TRBV5-4 and TRBJ1-5; D gene uncertain. The CDR3 totals 12 residues. Trimming took off 0 bases at V and 9 bases at J, with 7 bases between the two ends. Germline assignment: CDR1 SGHNT and CDR2 YYREEE (reference sequence). CDR3: CASSLGLGPQHF. CDR3 nucleotide sequence: TGTGCCAGCAGCTTGGGGTTGGGGCCCCAGCATTTT.

This clone occurred once. The V gene is TRBV6-5, the J gene TRBJ1-2, with D uncertain. CDR1 is MNHEY, CDR2 SVGAGI, per germline. The CDR3 sequence is 14 residues long. Trimming stripped 0 bases from V and 8 bases from J, with 13 bases between. The CDR3 DNA follows: TGTGCCAGCAGTTACTCGAGCCTACCCGGGGGCTACACCTTC. Its protein product is CASSYSSLPGGYTF.

This chain links TRBV6-5 with TRBJ1-3; 8 bases align to TRBD1. CDR1 and CDR2 (germline): MNHEY, SVGAGI. Unmatched junction bases numbered 7, after V lost 2 bases and J lost 7 bases. The CDR3 has 15 amino acids. CDR3 bases: TGTGCCAGCAGTTACAATTCAGGGGGCCTCAACACCATATATTTT. Amino acid sequence: CASSYNSGGLNTIYF.

This chain connects TRBV29-1 to TRBJ1-5; D gene ambiguous. CDR3 length: 12 amino acids. Trimming removed 4 bases at V and 6 bases at J, with 10 bases between. Germline CDR1 SQVTM, CDR2 ANQGSEA. The CDR3 is CSVAEGGQPQHF. CDR3 DNA sequence: TGCAGCGTTGCGGAGGGCGGTCAGCCCCAGCATTTT.

The gene calls are TRBV5-5 and TRBJ2-3; the D is unclear. The germline gives CDR1 SGHKS, CDR2 YYEKEE (reference sequence). V shed 6 bases and J shed 8 bases, with 13 bases lying between them. The CDR3 is 12 amino acids. CDR3: CASNVVAGTQYF. The CDR3 nucleotides read TGTGCCAGCAACGTGGTGGCTGGTACGCAGTATTTT.

V is TRBV28 and J is TRBJ1-2; TRBD1 aligns across 7 bases. The CDR3 sequence is 15 residues long. Trimming took 8 bases from V and 7 from J; bases not matched to a gene: 16. CDR1 and CDR2 (germline): MDHEN, SYDVKM. In DNA form, the CDR3 reads TGTGCCAGCGGACCTGCAGGGGGGATGGTTGGTGGCTACACCTTC. Amino acids: CASGPAGGMVGGYTF.